The 14 T cell receptor beta chains below all came from one sample that was sequenced in a study of blood T cells in healthy people across ages (dated by TCRdb to the mid-2010s). Receptor amplification or capture employed 5' RACE. Instrument used: Illumina HiSeq 2500. The second PCR ran for about 6 to 11 cycles and used a J-beta primer mix along with a sample-barcoded 5' primer. The public reads were run again by TCRdb, first through fastp at Q25 and then through MiXCR, and only productive beta chains were kept. All rows with the same CDR3 protein become a single entry with the most common DNA and genes. The sample records around 690,000 distinct CDR3 sequences, 58% of which are singletons. The ten largest make up 30% to 45% of the sample. The sample taken for sequencing was blood. The origin of the receptors is a man between 60 and 70 years old in good health.

This clonotype was observed a few times. This sequence joins TRBV3-1 and TRBJ2-5, with 15 bases that match TRBD2. The CDR3 totals 18 residues. Trimming removed 4 bases from V and 1 base from J; junction bases left unmatched: 7. Germline loops: CDR1 LGHDT, CDR2 YNNKEL (reference sequence). CDR3 sequence (DNA): TGTGCCAGCAGCCGCCATGGGACTAGCGGGGGGAGCCAAGAGACCCAGTACTTC. Protein: CASSRHGTSGGSQETQYF.

This clonotype was seen only a few times. V gene TRBV9 combines with J gene TRBJ2-5; TRBD1 aligns across 11 bases. CDR1 and CDR2 (germline): SGDLS, YYNGEE. The junction had 6 bases not matched to a gene; V was cut back by 3 bases and J by 5 bases. The CDR3 loop spans 15 amino acids. The CDR3 sequence is CASSARTGGYETQYF. CDR3 coding DNA: TGTGCCAGCAGCGCCCGGACAGGGGGCTATGAGACCCAGTACTTC.

V usage is TRBV29-1 and J usage is TRBJ1-1; TRBD1 matches 7 bases. J gave up 4 bases and V 2 bases, and 4 bases lay outside the gene matches. Germline V gives CDR1 SQVTM, CDR2 ANQGSEA. The CDR3 extends over 13 amino acids. CDR3 in DNA: TGCAGCGTTGAAAAGGGGGCGAGCACTGAAGCTTTCTTT. Translated: CSVEKGASTEAFF.

This clonotype showed up just a few times. The chain recombines TRBV7-2 with TRBJ2-3; no clear D. The CDR3 is 13 residues long. The V end lost 4 bases, the J end lost 1 base, and 6 bases lay between the germline ends. The V gene's germline CDR1 is SGHTA and CDR2 FQGNSA. CDR3 in amino acids: CASSSSRTDTQYF. DNA of the CDR3: TGTGCCAGCAGCTCCAGCCGCACAGATACGCAGTATTTT. The variable domain in full, completed from reference TRBV7-2 and TRBJ2-3, reads GAGVSQSPSNKVTEKGKDVELRCDPISGHTALYWYRQSLGQGLEFLIYFQGNSAPDKSGLPSDRFSAERTGGSVSTLTIQRTQQEDSAVYLCASSSSRTDTQYFGPGTRLTVL.

This clonotype was detected once. This chain joins TRBV3-1 and TRBJ2-5; D is possibly TRBD1 or TRBD2 (5 bases each). The germline V gene has CDR1 LGHDT and CDR2 YNNKEL (reference sequence). The CDR3 is made up of 16 amino acids. The V gene lost 4 bases and the J gene lost 5 bases, with 20 bases spanning the gap. The CDR3 here is CASSPDPGRRVETQYF. CDR3 DNA: TGTGCCAGCAGCCCAGATCCGGGACGCCGGGTCGAGACCCAGTACTTC.

This clonotype showed up many times. A junction end diverges from the germline sequence, so it may reflect a read error. This sequence joins TRBV2 and TRBJ2-5; tentatively, D is TRBD1 (5 bases). The CDR3 loop spans 13 amino acids. Germline V lookup: CDR1 SNHLY, CDR2 FYNNEI. CDR3 loop: CASSGQGQETQYF. In DNA form, the CDR3 reads TGCGCCAGCTCCGGGCAGGGCCAAGAGACCCAGTACTTC. Looking up the rest from reference TRBV2 and TRBJ2-5 gives the full variable domain: EPEVTQTPSHQVTQMGQEVILRCVPISNHLYFYWYRQILGQKVEFLVSFYNNEISEKSEIFDDQFSVERPDGSNFTLKIRSTKLEDSAMYFCASSGQGQETQYFGPGTRLLVL.

V usage is TRBV6-5 and J usage is TRBJ1-5, with TRBD1 as a possible D gene (6 bases). This CDR3 comprises 15 residues. V lost 5 bases, J lost 7 bases, and 18 bases lay in between. Per the germline V gene, CDR1 is MNHEY and CDR2 is SVGAGI. The CDR3 DNA reads as TGTGCCAGCAGTACCCTACAGGGATCGGGGCAGCCCCAGCATTTT. Translating gives CASSTLQGSGQPQHF.

Worth noting for this clonotype: An end of the junction differs from the germline gene, which may be a read error. V is TRBV7-9 and J is TRBJ2-5; 9 bases line up with TRBD1. The CDR3 contains 13 residues. The germline CDR1 and CDR2 sequences are SEHNR and FQNEAQ (reference sequence). CDR3 sequence reads: CAGSGQGRNEQYF. In nucleotides, the CDR3 is TGTGCCGGCAGTGGACAGGGGCGGAATGAGCAGTACTTC.

The chain joins TRBV12-3 or TRBV12-4 to TRBJ2-3; 7 bases agree with TRBD1. The CDR3 sequence is 17 residues long. J was trimmed by 2 bases and V by 1 base; bases with no gene match: 9. The chain's CDR3 is CASSLVEDRPITDTQYF. DNA of the CDR3: TGTGCCAGCAGTTTAGTAGAGGACAGGCCTATCACAGATACGCAGTATTTT.

The chain links TRBV7-6 to TRBJ1-1, with a weak D call TRBD1 (5 bases). CDR3 length: 13 residues. Per germline, CDR1 SGHVS and CDR2 FNYEAQ. V lost 5 bases and J 8 bases, leaving 15 bases between the germline ends. The CDR3 loop is CASSKERGLEAFF. The CDR3 nucleotides read TGTGCCAGCAGCAAAGAAAGGGGACTCGAAGCTTTCTTT.

The V gene is TRBV9, the J gene TRBJ1-4; D is undetermined. The ends were cut back, 4 bases at V and 7 bases at J, with 17 bases in the middle. CDR3 length: 15 amino acids. Germline V gene data show CDR1 as SGDLS and CDR2 as YYNGEE. This CDR3 is CASSPEPVRSEKLFF. CDR3 nucleotides: TGTGCCAGCAGCCCAGAACCCGTTAGGAGTGAAAAACTGTTTTTT.

The chain joins TRBV7-2 to TRBJ2-1; TRBD1 matches 8 bases. Germline CDR1 and CDR2: SGHTA and FQGNSA. This CDR3 region has 14 residues. V lost 5 bases to trimming and J lost 10 bases; unmatched junction nucleotides: 10. The CDR3 DNA reads as TGTGCCAGCAGCAATAGACAGGGGAGGAAAGAGCAGTTCTTC. Translated, it gives CASSNRQGRKEQFF.

This chain connects TRBV28 to TRBJ2-5; no clear D gene. Germline V lookup: CDR1 MDHEN, CDR2 SYDVKM. CDR3 length: 13 residues. Trimming removed 6 bases at V and 3 bases at J, with 11 bases between. DNA for the CDR3: TGTGCCAGCAGCGGGCAGGTTAAAGAGACCCAGTACTTC. It translates to CASSGQVKETQYF.

The chain uses TRBV5-5 and TRBJ1-2, with D possibly being TRBD1 (5 bases). The germline V gene encodes CDR1 SGHKS and CDR2 YYEKEE (reference sequence). V was trimmed by 9 bases and J by 3 bases, leaving 15 bases between them. The CDR3 is 13 residues long. CDR3 protein: CANGPPGDYGYTF. Here the CDR3 DNA reads TGTGCCAACGGACCTCCGGGGGACTATGGCTACACCTTC.